The entry that follows covers one T cell receptor beta chain sequence. It lacks a known antigen. Nothing much larger sits one base from this clone, and base qualities are not available. The data are from a study of CD8+ T cells in alopecia areata (dated by TCRdb to the late 2010s). As for the study more broadly: The treated patients took part in an open-label pilot trial in which moderate-to-severe alopecia areata was treated with oral tofacitinib at 5 to 10 mg twice daily. Patients stayed on tofacitinib for 6 to 18 months and then had 6 months of follow-up off drug so that delayed response and recurrence could be assessed. The SALT score, which quantifies the percentage of affected scalp surface area, was used to measure disease severity in treated patients. The study used high-throughput TCRbeta sequencing to examine T cell clonal expansion in alopecia areata, in both the C3H/HeJ mouse model and human patients. On the human side, TCRbeta sequencing was run on scalp tissue and on sorted CD4+ and CD8+ peripheral blood T cells from healthy controls and from alopecia areata patients with either patchy or totalis/universalis disease. Tofacitinib-treated patients had biopsies at baseline and at 4 and 24 weeks of treatment, with a later scalp biopsy in several patients. Scalp clonality was compared across normal scalp (n=4), patchy alopecia areata scalp (n=8), and alopecia totalis/universalis scalp (n=8). RNA came from the PAXgene miRNA kit for fixed scalp, the miRNeasy kit for PBMCs, and the RNeasy kit for mouse skin. TCRbeta CDR3 regions were amplified by immunoSEQ multiplex PCR using 35 Vbeta forward and 13 Jbeta reverse primers. Paper-wide results and their limitations: Lesional scalp, especially in alopecia totalis/universalis, showed higher clonality and more expanded CD8+ clones than normal scalp, suggesting antigenic drive. Compared with mice, TCR sequences shared between patients were less clear, possibly partly because of HLA diversity across the patient population. Because the treated cohort was small and had only one nonresponder, larger studies are needed to examine links between baseline CD8+ expansion and response. Many expanded lesional clones were found to persist in scalp and blood during tofacitinib treatment, and relapse after treatment cessation may be partly explained by this persistence. Scalp TCR repertoire analysis is complicated because resident alphabeta T cells in normal human skin are also sequenced, whereas mouse skin is dominated by gammadelta T cells. Tofacitinib significantly decreased scalp clonality and the number of expanded CD8+ clones among the top 100 scalp clones.

Per the publication, the time point label means: more than 3 weeks on oral tofacitinib. What this sample's treatment or condition label stands for: oral pan-JAK inhibitor, 5-10 mg twice daily. Lesional scalp punch biopsies and peripheral blood were collected from alopecia areata patients. PBMCs were isolated by density centrifugation and stained for CD3, CD4 and CD8, and CD4+ and CD8+ T cells were sorted on a FACSAria. The library relied on the immunoSEQ multiplex PCR assay. To provide template for TCR sequencing, every sample had RNA extracted and reverse transcribed into cDNA. First-strand cDNA was synthesized using SuperScript III with a 2:1 mix of oligo-dT and random hexamers. Amplification bias was assessed with a synthetic immune receptor repertoire, and residual bias was removed computationally. The source study handled its data this way. Raw reads were preprocessed for error removal, and CDR3 was defined according to IMGT conventions as running from the conserved cysteine to phenylalanine. Clonality was computed by normalizing Shannon entropy by log2 of the number of productive unique TCRs and subtracting the result from 1. CD4 or CD8 identity of scalp clones was inferred by cross-referencing scalp TCRbeta sequences with sorted blood CD4 and CD8 repertoires. The immuneACCESS repertoire file appears here via TCRdb, limited to in-frame rearrangements. These files lack a portion of the clones; in checked studies, under half of the deficit traces to unresolved V genes, and the cause of the others is not known. V and J calls and clone size are as listed in that table; D and trimming were resolved from the DNA. In all, the sample holds under 150,000 clones, and roughly 57% of those were seen once. The biggest ten clones account for around 6% of the sample.

The input for sequencing was CD4+ T cells sorted from blood, taken at week 4, from a patient treated with tofacitinib. The TCR sequence derives from a human donor with alopecia areata.

CDR3 reads: CSVGYRKETQYF. Read as DNA, the sequence is TGCAGCGTTGGTTACAGGAAAGAGACCCAGTACTTC. The chain is assembled from TRBV29-1 and TRBJ2-5; matching of 5 bases hints at TRBD1 as the D gene. CDR1 is given as SQVTM and CDR2 as ANQGSEA, both from the germline V gene. V and J lose 4 bases and 3 bases, and a span of 9 bases separates them. Counted from cysteine to phenylalanine, this CDR3 has 12 amino acids. Only the CDR3 part of the read is kept: 36 bases, read in frame from the first base.